The entry below gives a single T cell receptor (beta chain) sequence along with its context. The germline V and J ends were trimmed by 4 bases and 6 bases, with 7 bases remaining between them. CDR3 length: 13 residues. Germline V gene sequence: CDR1 SGHDN, CDR2 FVKESK. This record comes from a study of blood T cell repertoires in COVID-19. Sequencing used immunoSEQ multiplex PCR; TCRdb keeps in-frame clones, though not all of them. The sample carries over 5,500 clones, roughly four fifths recorded once. The receptor was derived from a man in his fifties or sixties with acute or convalescent COVID-19. The chain couples TRBV14 to TRBJ1-6; D gene ambiguous. The material sequenced was peripheral blood. The chain's CDR3 is CASSRQINSPLHF. As DNA, the CDR3 is TGTGCCAGCAGCCGGCAGATTAATTCACCCCTCCACTTT.